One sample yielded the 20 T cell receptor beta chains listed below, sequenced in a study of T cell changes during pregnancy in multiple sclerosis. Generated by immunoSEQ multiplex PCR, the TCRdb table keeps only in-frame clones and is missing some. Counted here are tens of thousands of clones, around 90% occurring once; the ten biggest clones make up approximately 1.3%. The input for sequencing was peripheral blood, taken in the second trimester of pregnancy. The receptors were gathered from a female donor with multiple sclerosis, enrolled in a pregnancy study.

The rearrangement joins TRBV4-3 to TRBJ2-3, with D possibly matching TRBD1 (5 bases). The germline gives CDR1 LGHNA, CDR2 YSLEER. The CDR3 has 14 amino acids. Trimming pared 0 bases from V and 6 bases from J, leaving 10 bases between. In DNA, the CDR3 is TGCGCCAGCAGCCAAGATCACAGGTCGGATACGCAGTATTTT. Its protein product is CASSQDHRSDTQYF.

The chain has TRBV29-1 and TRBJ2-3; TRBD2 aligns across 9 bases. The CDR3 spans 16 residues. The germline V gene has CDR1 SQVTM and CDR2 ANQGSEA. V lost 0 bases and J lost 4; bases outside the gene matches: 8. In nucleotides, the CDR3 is TGCAGCGTTGAAGATCCTAGGACTAGCGACGCAGATACGCAGTATTTT. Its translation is CSVEDPRTSDADTQYF.

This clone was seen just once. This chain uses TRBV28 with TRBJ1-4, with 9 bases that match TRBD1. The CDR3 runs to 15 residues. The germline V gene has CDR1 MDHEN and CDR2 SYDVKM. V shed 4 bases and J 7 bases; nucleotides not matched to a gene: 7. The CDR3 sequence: CASSWTGVEAEKLFF. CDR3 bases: TGTGCCAGCAGTTGGACAGGGGTGGAGGCTGAAAAACTGTTTTTT.

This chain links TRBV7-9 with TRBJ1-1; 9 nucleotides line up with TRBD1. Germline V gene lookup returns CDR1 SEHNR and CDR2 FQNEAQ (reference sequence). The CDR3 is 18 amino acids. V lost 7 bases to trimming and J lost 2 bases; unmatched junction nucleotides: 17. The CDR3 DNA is TGTGCCAGCATCACCCGGGACAGGGAAAAAAAGGGTAACACTGAAGCTTTCTTT. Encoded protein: CASITRDREKKGNTEAFF.

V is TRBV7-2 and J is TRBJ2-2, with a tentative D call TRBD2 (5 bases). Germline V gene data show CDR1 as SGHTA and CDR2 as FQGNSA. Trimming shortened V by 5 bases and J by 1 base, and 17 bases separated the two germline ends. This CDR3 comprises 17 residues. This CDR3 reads CASSLLRTGENTGELFF. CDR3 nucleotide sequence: TGTGCCAGCAGCCTCCTCCGGACTGGGGAGAACACCGGGGAGCTGTTTTTT.

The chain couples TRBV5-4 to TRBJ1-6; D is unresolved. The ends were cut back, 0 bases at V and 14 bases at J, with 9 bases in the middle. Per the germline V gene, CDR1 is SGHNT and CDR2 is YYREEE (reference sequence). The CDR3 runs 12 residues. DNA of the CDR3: TGTGCCAGCAGCTTGGATGGCCTCTCCCTCCACTTT. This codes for CASSLDGLSLHF.

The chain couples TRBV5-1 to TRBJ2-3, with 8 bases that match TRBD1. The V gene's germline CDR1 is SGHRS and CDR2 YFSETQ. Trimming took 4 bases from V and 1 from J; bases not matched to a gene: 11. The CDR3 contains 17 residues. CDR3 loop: CASSGGQAAVGTDTQYF. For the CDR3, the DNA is TGCGCCAGCAGCGGGGGACAGGCAGCCGTCGGCACAGATACGCAGTATTTT. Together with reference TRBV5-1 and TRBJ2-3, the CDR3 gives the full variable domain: KAGVTQTPRYLIKTRGQQVTLSCSPISGHRSVSWYQQTPGQGLQFLFEYFSETQRNKGNFPGRFSGRQFSNSRSEMNVSTLELGDSALYLCASSGGQAAVGTDTQYFGPGTRLTVL.

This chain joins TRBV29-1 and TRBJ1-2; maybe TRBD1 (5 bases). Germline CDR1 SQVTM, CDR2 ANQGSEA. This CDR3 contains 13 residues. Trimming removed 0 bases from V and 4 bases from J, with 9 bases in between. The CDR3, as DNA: TGCAGCGTTGAAGATGGGGCGTCCTATGGCTACACCTTC. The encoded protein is CSVEDGASYGYTF.

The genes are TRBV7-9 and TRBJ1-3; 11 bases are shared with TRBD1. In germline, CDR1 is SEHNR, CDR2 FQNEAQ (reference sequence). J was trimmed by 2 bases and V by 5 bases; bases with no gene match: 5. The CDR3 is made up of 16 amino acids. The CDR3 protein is CASSLGTGGPGNTIYF. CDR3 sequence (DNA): TGTGCCAGCAGCCTGGGGACAGGGGGGCCTGGAAACACCATATATTTT.

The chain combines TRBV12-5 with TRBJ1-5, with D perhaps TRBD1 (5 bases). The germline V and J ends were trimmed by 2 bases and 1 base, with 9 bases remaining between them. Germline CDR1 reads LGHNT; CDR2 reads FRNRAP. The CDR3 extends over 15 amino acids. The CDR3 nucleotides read TGTGCTAGTGGTTTGCAAGGGGCCAGCAATCAGCCCCAGCATTTT. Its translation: CASGLQGASNQPQHF. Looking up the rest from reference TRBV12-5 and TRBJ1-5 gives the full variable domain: DARVTQTPRHKVTEMGQEVTMRCQPILGHNTVFWYRQTMMQGLELLAYFRNRAPLDDSGMPKDRFSAEMPDATLATLKIQPSEPRDSAVYFCASGLQGASNQPQHFGDGTRLSIL.

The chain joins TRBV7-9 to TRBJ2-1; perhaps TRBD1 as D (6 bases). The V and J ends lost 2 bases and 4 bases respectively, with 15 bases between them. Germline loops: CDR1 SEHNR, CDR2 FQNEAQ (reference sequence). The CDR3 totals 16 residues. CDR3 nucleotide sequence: TGTGCCAGCAGCTTATTTGGTGGCAGGGGATACAATGAGCAGTTCTTC. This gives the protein CASSLFGGRGYNEQFF.

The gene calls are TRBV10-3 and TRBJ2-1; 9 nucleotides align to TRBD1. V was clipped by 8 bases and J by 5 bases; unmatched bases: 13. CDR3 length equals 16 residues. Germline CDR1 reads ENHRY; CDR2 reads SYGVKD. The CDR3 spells CAIRARGTGSNNEQFF. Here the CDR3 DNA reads TGTGCCATCCGGGCTCGCGGGACAGGGTCCAACAATGAGCAGTTCTTC.

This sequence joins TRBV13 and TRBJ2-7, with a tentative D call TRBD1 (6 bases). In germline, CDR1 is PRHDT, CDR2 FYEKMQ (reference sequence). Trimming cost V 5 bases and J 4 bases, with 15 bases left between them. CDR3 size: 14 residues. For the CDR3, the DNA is TGTGCCAGCAGCCTGAGGGGGTATCATTACGAGCAGTACTTC. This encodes CASSLRGYHYEQYF.

CDR3 nucleotides: TGTGCCAGCAGCTCGGGACTAGCCGCCGGGGAGCTGTTTTTT. Translation gives CASSSGLAAGELFF. The chain links TRBV7-3 to TRBJ2-2; 9 bases line up with TRBD2. V trimming: 4 bases; J trimming: 6 bases; junction bases outside the gene matches: 3. There are 14 residues in the CDR3. Germline lookup yields CDR1 SGHTA and CDR2 FQGTGA.

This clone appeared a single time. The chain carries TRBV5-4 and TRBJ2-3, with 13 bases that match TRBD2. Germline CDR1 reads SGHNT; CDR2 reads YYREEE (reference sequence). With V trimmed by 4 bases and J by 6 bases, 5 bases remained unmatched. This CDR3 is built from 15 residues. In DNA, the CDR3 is TGTGCCAGCAGCCTGACTAGCGGGGGGTCGGATACGCAGTATTTT. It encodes CASSLTSGGSDTQYF.

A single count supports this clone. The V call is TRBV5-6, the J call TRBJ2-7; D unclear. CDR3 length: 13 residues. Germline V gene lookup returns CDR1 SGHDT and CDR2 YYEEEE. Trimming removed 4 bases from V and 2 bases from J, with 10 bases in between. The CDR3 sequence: CASSRDTAYEQYF. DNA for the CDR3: TGTGCCAGCAGCCGCGACACAGCCTACGAGCAGTACTTC.

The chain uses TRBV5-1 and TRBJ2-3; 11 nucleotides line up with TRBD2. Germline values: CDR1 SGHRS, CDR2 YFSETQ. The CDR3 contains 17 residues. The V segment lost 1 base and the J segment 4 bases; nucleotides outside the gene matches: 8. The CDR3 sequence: CASSLLLSGGAADTQYF. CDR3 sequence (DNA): TGCGCCAGCAGCTTGCTACTTAGCGGGGGGGCCGCAGATACGCAGTATTTT.

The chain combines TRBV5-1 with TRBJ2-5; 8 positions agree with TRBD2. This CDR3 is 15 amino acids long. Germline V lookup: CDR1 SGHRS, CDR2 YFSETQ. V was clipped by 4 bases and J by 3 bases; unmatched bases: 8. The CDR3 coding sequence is TGCGCCAGCAGCACATTTCTAGCGGGTGAAGAGACCCAGTACTTC. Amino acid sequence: CASSTFLAGEETQYF.

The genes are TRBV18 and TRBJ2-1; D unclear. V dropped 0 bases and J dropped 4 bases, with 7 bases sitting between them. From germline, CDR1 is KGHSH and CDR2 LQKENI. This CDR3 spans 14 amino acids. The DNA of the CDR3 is TGTGCCAGCTCACCACCTGTACTTTACAATGAGCAGTTCTTC. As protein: CASSPPVLYNEQFF.

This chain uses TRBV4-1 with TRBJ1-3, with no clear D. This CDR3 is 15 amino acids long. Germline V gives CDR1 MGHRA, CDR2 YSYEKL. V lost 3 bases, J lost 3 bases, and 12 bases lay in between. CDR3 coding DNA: TGCGCCAGCAGCCAGGCAGACACCTATGGAAACACCATATATTTT. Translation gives CASSQADTYGNTIYF.